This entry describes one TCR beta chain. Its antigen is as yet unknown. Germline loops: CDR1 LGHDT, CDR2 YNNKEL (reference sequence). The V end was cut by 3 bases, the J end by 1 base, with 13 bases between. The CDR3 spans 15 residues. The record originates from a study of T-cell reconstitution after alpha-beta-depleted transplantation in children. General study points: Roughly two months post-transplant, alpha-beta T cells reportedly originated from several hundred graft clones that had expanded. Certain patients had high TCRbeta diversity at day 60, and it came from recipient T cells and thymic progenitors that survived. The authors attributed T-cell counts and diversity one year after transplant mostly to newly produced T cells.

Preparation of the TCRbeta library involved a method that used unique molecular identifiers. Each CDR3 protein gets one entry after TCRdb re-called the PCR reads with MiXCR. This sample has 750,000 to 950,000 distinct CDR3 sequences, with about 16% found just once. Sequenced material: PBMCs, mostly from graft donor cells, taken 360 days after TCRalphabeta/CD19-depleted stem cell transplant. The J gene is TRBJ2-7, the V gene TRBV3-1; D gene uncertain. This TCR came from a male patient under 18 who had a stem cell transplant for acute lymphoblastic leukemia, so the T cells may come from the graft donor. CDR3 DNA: TGTGCCAGCAGCCACGCCAAACTTGGGTCCTACGAGCAGTACTTC. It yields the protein CASSHAKLGSYEQYF.